The 2 T cell receptor beta chains given below trace back to one sample, sequenced in a study of regulatory T cells in long-lasting Graves disease. Time point: newly diagnosed GD, antithyroid drugs for less than 3 months. RNA isolated from PBMCs was used to make the TCR library. For TCR beta, libraries came from iRepertoire HTBI primers and Arm-PCR of CDR3 regions. One entry per CDR3 protein, called by TCRdb with MiXCR from the multiplex PCR reads. Among 400,000 to 500,000 distinct CDR3 sequences listed, approximately 15% were seen once. These sequences were also reported in another study, on T cells in Graves' hyperthyroidism and ophthalmopathy.

The specimen comprised peripheral blood mononuclear cells (PBMCs), sampled at new diagnosis, from a patient treated with antithyroid drugs. The source is a woman aged 45-60 years with Graves disease.

The CDR3 reads CASISFEQSSGNTIYF. The CDR3 coding sequence is TGTGCCAGCATCTCCTTCGAACAGAGCTCTGGAAACACCATATATTTT. The V call is TRBV7-9, the J call TRBJ1-3; D unresolved. The CDR3 contains 16 residues. V was cut by 7 bases and J by 0 bases, with 16 bases left in between. Germline V gives CDR1 SEHNR, CDR2 FQNEAQ (reference sequence). Supplemented by reference TRBV7-9 and TRBJ1-3, the full variable domain reads DTGVSQNPRHKITKRGQNVTFRCDPISEHNRLYWYRQTLGQGPEFLTYFQNEAQLEKSRLLSDRFSAERPKGSFSTLEIQRTEQGDSAMYLCASISFEQSSGNTIYFGEGSWLTVV.

This clonotype came up many times. V usage is TRBV2 and J usage is TRBJ2-1; 7 nucleotides agree with TRBD1. The trim removed 5 bases at V and 4 bases at J, leaving 11 bases unmatched. The germline CDR1 and CDR2 sequences are SNHLY and FYNNEI. This CDR3 is built from 16 residues. The CDR3 sequence is CASSPIGGRLYNEQFF. The CDR3 nucleotides read TGTGCCAGCAGTCCTATAGGGGGCAGACTTTACAATGAGCAGTTCTTC.